The source of this TCR beta chain is a study of shared clonotypes between healthy human individuals. For the study at large: A donor's plate count was three for CD4 naive and three for CD4 memory; CD8 naive had two and CD8 memory one. Study-level findings and limits: With four donors compared, 4% to 5.5% of naive CD4 clonotypes were shared. Researchers found naive subsets generally carried larger estimated richness than memory subsets.

As concerns this clone: Its antigen is still unknown.

Sequenced by immunoSEQ multiplex PCR; TCRdb stores in-frame clones only, minus some. The data contain some 900,000 clones, about three quarters of them singletons. The germline V gene encodes CDR1 SNHLY and CDR2 FYNNEI. Trimming took 8 bases from V and 3 from J; bases not matched to a gene: 7. CDR3 length: 13 amino acids. This sequence joins TRBV2 and TRBJ2-7, with 7 positions matching TRBD1. Sequenced input: memory CD4+ T cells sorted from blood. Described subset: CD45RA-negative fraction. The sequence was obtained from a man aged 18 to 29 in good health. The CDR3: CASSKTGIYEQYF. The CDR3 DNA sequence: TGTGCCAGCTCCAAGACAGGGATCTACGAGCAGTACTTC.